The 4 T cell receptor beta chains reported below all come from one sample, sequenced in a study of a mutant IDH1 vaccine in newly diagnosed glioma. These TCRs are of unknown antigen specificity. Measured with immunoSEQ multiplex PCR; TCRdb has only the in-frame clones, and not every one. The sample has some 30,000 clones, 60% to 80% seen once. Time point given: week 35, safety follow-up. Vaccine doses each comprised 300 ug of mutant IDH1 20-mer peptide, with topical imiquimod. Sample: PBMCs, taken from a glioma patient whose treatment included an IDH1 peptide vaccine. The origin of the receptors is a woman aged 30 to 39 with glioma. Some clones in this sample may be carry-over from other donors' samples.

The chain joins TRBV27 to TRBJ2-7; the D gene is possibly TRBD1 (6 bases). The CDR3 length is 14 residues. V was trimmed by 5 bases and J by 7 bases, leaving 18 bases between them. Germline assignment: CDR1 MNHEY and CDR2 SMNVEV (reference sequence). CDR3 DNA: TGTGCCAGCAGTCCCCGACAGGAGGTTGGGGAGCAGTACTTC. Residues: CASSPRQEVGEQYF.

The J gene is TRBJ2-5, the V gene TRBV30; D is uncertain. CDR3 size: 12 residues. Per germline, CDR1 GTSNPN and CDR2 SVGIG (reference sequence). Trimming took off 0 bases at V and 3 bases at J, with 5 bases between the two ends. For the CDR3, the DNA is TGTGCCTGGAGTGTAGGTAAAGAGACCCAGTACTTC. This translates into CAWSVGKETQYF.

J is TRBJ2-3 and V is TRBV7-3; D is ambiguous. The CDR3 extends over 14 amino acids. Germline V lookup: CDR1 SGHTA, CDR2 FQGTGA. Trimming cost V 2 bases and J 1 base, with 7 bases left between them. CDR3 sequence reads: CASSLLGGTDTQYF. CDR3 DNA sequence: TGTGCCAGCAGCTTATTAGGCGGCACAGATACGCAGTATTTT.

The chain links TRBV7-9 to TRBJ2-7; D may correspond to TRBD1 or TRBD2 (6 bases each). Germline V gene data show CDR1 as SEHNR and CDR2 as FQNEAQ (reference sequence). V lost 5 bases to trimming and J lost 0 bases, with 14 bases between them. This CDR3 contains 15 residues. CDR3 in amino acids: CASSRGGTSSYEQYF. CDR3 nucleotide sequence: TGTGCCAGCAGCCGAGGGGGGACGAGCTCCTACGAGCAGTACTTC. The variable domain in full, with the rest retrieved from reference TRBV7-9 and TRBJ2-7, is DTGVSQNPRHKITKRGQNVTFRCDPISEHNRLYWYRQTLGQGPEFLTYFQNEAQLEKSRLLSDRFSAERPKGSFSTLEIQRTEQGDSAMYLCASSRGGTSSYEQYFGPGTRLTVT.